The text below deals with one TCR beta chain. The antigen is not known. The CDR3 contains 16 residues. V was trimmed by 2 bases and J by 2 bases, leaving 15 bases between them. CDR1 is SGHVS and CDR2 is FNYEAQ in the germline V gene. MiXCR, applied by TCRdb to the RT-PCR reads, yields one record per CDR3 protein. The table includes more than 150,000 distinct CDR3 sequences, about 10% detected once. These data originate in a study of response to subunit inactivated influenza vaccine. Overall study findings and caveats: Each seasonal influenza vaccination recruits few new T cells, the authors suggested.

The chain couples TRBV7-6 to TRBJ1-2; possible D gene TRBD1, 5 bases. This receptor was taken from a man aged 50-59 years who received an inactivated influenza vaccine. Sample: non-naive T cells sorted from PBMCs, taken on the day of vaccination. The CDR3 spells CASSLNGARANYGYTF. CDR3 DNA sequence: TGTGCCAGCAGCTTAAACGGAGCCAGGGCGAACTATGGCTACACCTTC.